This T cell receptor beta chain appears in the sequencing data of a study of blood T cell repertoires in COVID-19. Study summary: Acute-phase and convalescent COVID-19 samples originated in the United States, Italy and Spain.

Method: immunoSEQ multiplex PCR; TCRdb's copy keeps in-frame clones and lacks some. The repertoire holds around 330,000 clones, with around nine tenths as singletons. This receptor was obtained from a man between 60 and 75 years old who had recovered from COVID-19. Sequencing used PBMCs or T cells enriched from blood (not recorded which).

The CDR3 nucleotides are TGTGCCAGCAGTTTGAGTGGGTTGGGGAGCACCTACGAGCAGTACTTC. This gives the protein CASSLSGLGSTYEQYF. The chain has TRBV28 and TRBJ2-7, with D perhaps TRBD2 (5 bases). V was cut by 3 bases and J by 2 bases, with 17 bases left in between. CDR3 length: 16 amino acids. Germline V CDR1 and CDR2: MDHEN, SYDVKM. The full variable domain, rest sourced from reference TRBV28 and TRBJ2-7, is DVKVTQSSRYLVKRTGEKVFLECVQDMDHENMFWYRQDPGLGLRLIYFSYDVKMKEKGDIPEGYSVSREKKERFSLILESASTNQTSMYLCASSLSGLGSTYEQYFGPGTRLTVT.